The source of this T cell receptor beta chain is a study of cytomegalovirus exposure and HLA in healthy donors. Study outcomes and limitations: Under in vitro conditions, three CMV-associated chains were confirmed as specific for CMV antigens.

Germline V gene lookup returns CDR1 ENHRY and CDR2 SYGVKD. Trimming took 2 bases from V and 4 from J, leaving 5 bases between them. The CDR3 has 12 residues. The PCR was carried out with 60 Vbeta primers and 13 Jbeta primers. Libraries were prepared by immunoSEQ multiplex PCR; TCRdb keeps only in-frame clonotypes and omits some of them. Of 90,000 to 120,000 clones in the sample, 10% are singletons; the top ten hold about 5.7%. As for this clone: The target antigen is unknown.

Sequencing was carried out using PBMCs. The clonotype was recovered from a middle-aged man in good health and CMV-seropositive. J is TRBJ2-5 and V is TRBV10-3; no reliable D call. The CDR3 DNA is TGTGCCATCAGTGAGCCTAGAGAGACCCAGTACTTC. Amino acid sequence: CAISEPRETQYF.